The sequence of this T cell receptor beta chain was determined in a study of somatic mutations in cytotoxic T cells in rheumatoid arthritis. Clones were read by immunoSEQ multiplex PCR, and TCRdb kept only the in-frame ones, dropping some. The top ten hold around 4.8% of the sample, which has about 17,000 clones, 60% to 85% seen once. The sequencing sample was made of CD8+ T cells sorted from blood. The source of this sequence is an adult with rheumatoid arthritis.

CDR3 DNA: TGTGCTAGCCACACAGGGGACGAGGGAGAGACCCAGTACTTC. Translation gives CASHTGDEGETQYF. The chain couples TRBV12-5 to TRBJ2-5; 7 bases line up with TRBD1. The CDR3 has 14 residues. With V trimmed by 9 bases and J by 4 bases, 11 bases remained unmatched. Germline CDR1 and CDR2: LGHNT and FRNRAP.